This TCR beta chain stems from a study of blood T cell repertoires in COVID-19. The method was immunoSEQ multiplex PCR; TCRdb's version includes in-frame clones alone and lacks a portion of them. The sample holds 150,000 to 250,000 clones, about 93% seen once. V shed 5 bases and J shed 6 bases, with 17 bases lying between them. The CDR3 loop spans 15 amino acids. The germline V gene has CDR1 SEHNR and CDR2 FQNEAQ (reference sequence). The clonotype originates from a man aged 30 to 39 with COVID-19, enrolled during active disease. Sequencing used peripheral blood. The chain uses TRBV7-9 and TRBJ1-3; D gene ambiguous. The CDR3 here is CASSPLAGRINTIYF. The CDR3 nucleotides are TGTGCCAGCAGCCCTCTGGCGGGCAGGATAAACACCATATATTTT.